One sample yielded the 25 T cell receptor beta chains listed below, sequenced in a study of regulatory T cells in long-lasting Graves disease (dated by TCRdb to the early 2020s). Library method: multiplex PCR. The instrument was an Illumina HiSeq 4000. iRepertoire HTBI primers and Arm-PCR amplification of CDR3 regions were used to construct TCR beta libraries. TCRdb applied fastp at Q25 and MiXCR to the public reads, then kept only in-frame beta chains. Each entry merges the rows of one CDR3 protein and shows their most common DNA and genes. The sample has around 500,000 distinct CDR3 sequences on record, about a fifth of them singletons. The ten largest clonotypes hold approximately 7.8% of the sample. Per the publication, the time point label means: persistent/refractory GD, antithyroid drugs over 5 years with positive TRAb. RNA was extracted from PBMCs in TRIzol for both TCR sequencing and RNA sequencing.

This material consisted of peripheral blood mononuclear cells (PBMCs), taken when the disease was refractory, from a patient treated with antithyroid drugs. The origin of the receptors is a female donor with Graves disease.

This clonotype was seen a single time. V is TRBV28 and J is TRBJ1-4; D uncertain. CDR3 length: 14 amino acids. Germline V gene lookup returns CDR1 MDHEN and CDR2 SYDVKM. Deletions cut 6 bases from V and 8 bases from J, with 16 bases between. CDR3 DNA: TGTGCCAGCAGAATCGCTAGGGATCGGGAAAAACTGTTTTTT. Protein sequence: CASRIARDREKLFF.

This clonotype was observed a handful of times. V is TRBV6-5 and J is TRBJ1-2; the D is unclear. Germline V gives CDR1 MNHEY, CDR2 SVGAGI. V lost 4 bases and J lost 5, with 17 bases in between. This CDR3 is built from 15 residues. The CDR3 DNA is TGTGCCAGCAGTTCCCCGACTCTGATAGGGTATGGCTACACCTTC. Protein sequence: CASSSPTLIGYGYTF.

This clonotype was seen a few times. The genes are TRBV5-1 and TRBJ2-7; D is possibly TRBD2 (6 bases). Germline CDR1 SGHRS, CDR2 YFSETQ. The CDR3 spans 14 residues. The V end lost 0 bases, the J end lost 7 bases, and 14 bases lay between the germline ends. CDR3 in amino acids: CASSLDVAGREQYF. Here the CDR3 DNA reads TGCGCCAGCAGCTTGGACGTCGCGGGGCGGGAGCAGTACTTC.

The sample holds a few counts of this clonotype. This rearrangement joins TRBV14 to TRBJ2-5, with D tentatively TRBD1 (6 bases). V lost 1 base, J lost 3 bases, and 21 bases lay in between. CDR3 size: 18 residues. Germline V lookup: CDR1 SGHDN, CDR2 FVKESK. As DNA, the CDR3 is TGTGCCAGCAGCCAAGGTCCTCCAGGGGCGAAGATTAAAGAGACCCAGTACTTC. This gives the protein CASSQGPPGAKIKETQYF.

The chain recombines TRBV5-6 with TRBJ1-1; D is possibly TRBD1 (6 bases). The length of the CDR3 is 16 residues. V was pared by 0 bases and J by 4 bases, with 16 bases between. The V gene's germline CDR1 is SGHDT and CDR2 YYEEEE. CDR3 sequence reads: CASSLALGGQGTEAFF. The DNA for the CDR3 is TGTGCCAGCAGCTTGGCACTCGGGGGGCAGGGCACTGAAGCTTTCTTT.

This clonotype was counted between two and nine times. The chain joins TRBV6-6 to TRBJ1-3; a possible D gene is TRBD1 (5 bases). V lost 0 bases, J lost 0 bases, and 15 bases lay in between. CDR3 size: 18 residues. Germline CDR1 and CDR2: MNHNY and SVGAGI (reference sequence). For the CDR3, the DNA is TGTGCCAGCAGTTACTCGCGGGGCCCCTCAGCCTCTGGAAACACCATATATTTT. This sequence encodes CASSYSRGPSASGNTIYF.

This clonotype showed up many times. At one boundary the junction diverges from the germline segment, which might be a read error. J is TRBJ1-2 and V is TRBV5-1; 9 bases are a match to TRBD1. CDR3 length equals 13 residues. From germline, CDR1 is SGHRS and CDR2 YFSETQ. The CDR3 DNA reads TGTGCCAGCAGCCGGGGACAGGGCTATGGCTACACCTTC. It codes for CASSRGQGYGYTF.

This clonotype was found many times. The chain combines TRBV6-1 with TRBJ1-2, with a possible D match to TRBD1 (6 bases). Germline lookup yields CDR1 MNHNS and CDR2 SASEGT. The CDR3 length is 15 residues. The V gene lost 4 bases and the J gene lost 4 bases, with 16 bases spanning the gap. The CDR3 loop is CASSVTTGLIYGYTF. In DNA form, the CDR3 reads TGTGCCAGCAGTGTCACGACAGGTTTAATCTATGGCTACACCTTC.

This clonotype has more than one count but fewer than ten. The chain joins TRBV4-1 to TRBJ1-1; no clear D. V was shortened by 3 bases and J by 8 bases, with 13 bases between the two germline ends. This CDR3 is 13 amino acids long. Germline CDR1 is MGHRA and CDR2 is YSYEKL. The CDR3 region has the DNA TGCGCCAGCAGCCATCGGGAAACCTCGGAAGCTTTCTTT. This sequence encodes CASSHRETSEAFF.

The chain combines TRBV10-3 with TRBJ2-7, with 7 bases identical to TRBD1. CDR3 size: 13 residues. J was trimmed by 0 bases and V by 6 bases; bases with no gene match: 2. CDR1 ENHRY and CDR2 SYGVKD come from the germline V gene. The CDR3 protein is CAIRRDSSYEQYF. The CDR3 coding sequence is TGTGCCATCAGGAGGGACAGCTCCTACGAGCAGTACTTC.

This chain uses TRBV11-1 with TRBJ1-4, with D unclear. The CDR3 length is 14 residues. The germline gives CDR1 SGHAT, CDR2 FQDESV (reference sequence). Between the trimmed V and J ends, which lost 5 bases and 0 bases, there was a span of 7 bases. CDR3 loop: CASSHSATNEKLFF. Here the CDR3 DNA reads TGTGCCAGCAGCCACAGTGCAACTAATGAAAAACTGTTTTTT.

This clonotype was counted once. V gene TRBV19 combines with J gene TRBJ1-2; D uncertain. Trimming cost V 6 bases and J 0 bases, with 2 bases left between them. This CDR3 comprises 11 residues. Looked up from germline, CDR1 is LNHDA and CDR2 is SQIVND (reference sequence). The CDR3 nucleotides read TGTGCCAGTAGCGCTAACTATGGCTACACCTTC. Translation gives CASSANYGYTF.

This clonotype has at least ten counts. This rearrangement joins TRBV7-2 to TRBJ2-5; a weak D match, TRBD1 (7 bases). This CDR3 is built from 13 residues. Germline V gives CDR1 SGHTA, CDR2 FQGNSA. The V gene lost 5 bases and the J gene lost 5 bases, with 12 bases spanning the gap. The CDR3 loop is CASSGGGTETQYF. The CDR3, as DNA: TGTGCCAGCAGCGGAGGGGGCACTGAGACCCAGTACTTC.

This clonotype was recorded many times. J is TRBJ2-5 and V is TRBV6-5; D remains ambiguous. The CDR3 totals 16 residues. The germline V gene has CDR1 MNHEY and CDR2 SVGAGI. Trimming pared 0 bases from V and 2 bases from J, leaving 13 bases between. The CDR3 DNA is TGTGCCAGCAGTTACTCCCGTCAGGTGCTTCAAGAGACCCAGTACTTC. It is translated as CASSYSRQVLQETQYF.

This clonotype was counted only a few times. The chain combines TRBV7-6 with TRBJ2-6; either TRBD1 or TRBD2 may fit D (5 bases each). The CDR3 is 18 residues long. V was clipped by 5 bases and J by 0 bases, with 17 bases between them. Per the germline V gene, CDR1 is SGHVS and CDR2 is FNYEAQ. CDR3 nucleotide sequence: TGTGCCAGCAGCCCGTGGGACGGAAGACTCTCTGGGGCCAACGTCCTGACTTTC. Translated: CASSPWDGRLSGANVLTF.

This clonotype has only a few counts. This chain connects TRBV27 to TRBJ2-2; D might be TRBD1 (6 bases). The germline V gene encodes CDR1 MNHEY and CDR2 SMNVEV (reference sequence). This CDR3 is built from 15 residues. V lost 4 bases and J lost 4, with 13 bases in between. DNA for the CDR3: TGTGCCAGCAGTTCCTGGACAGTTAGCACCGGGGAGCTGTTTTTT. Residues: CASSSWTVSTGELFF.

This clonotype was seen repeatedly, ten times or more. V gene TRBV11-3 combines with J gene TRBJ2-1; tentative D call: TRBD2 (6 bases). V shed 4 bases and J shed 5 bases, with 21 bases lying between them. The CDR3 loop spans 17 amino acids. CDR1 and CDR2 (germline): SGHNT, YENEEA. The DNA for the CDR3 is TGTGCCAGCAGCTCCCCAGGAGCCTTTAGCGGCCACAATGAGCAGTTCTTC. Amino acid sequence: CASSSPGAFSGHNEQFF.

The CDR3 DNA reads as TGTGCCAGCAACGGGCGGTTGGGCTCCTACGAGCAGTACTTC. Its protein is CASNGRLGSYEQYF. This chain joins TRBV9 and TRBJ2-7; D not certain. CDR3 length equals 14 residues. From germline, CDR1 is SGDLS and CDR2 YYNGEE. Between the trimmed V and J ends, which lost 6 bases and 0 bases, there was a span of 13 bases. The variable domain in full, with the rest retrieved from reference TRBV9 and TRBJ2-7, is DSGVTQTPKHLITATGQRVTLRCSPRSGDLSVYWYQQSLDQGLQFLIQYYNGEERAKGNILERFSAQQFPDLHSELNLSSLELGDSALYFCASNGRLGSYEQYFGPGTRLTVT.

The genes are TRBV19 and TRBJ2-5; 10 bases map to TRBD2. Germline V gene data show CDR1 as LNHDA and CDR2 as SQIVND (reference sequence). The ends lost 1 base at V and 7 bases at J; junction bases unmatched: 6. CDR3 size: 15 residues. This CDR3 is CASSIGTSGPGTQYF. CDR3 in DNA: TGTGCCAGTAGTATAGGGACTAGCGGCCCGGGGACCCAGTACTTC.

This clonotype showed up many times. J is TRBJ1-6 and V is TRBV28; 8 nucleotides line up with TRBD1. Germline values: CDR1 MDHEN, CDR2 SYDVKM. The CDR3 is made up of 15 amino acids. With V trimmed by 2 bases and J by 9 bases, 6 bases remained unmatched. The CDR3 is CASSLQGARPSPLHF. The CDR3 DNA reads TGTGCCAGCAGTTTACAGGGGGCGCGGCCTTCACCCCTCCACTTT.

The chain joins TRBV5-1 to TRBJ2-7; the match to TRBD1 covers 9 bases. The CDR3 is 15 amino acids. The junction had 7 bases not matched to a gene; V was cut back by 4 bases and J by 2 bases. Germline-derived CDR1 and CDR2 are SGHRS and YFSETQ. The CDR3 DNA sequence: TGCGCCAGCAGCCCATCGGACAGGGGAGCCTACGAGCAGTACTTC. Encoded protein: CASSPSDRGAYEQYF. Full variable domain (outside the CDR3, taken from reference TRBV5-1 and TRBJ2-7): KAGVTQTPRYLIKTRGQQVTLSCSPISGHRSVSWYQQTPGQGLQFLFEYFSETQRNKGNFPGRFSGRQFSNSRSEMNVSTLELGDSALYLCASSPSDRGAYEQYFGPGTRLTVT.

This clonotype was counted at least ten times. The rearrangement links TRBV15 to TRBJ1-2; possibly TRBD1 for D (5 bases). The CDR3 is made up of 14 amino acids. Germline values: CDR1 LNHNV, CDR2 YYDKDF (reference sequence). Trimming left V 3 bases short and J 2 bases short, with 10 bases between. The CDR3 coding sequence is TGTGCCACCAGCAGGACGACAGCCAACTATGGCTACACCTTC. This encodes CATSRTTANYGYTF. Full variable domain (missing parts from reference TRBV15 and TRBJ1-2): DAMVIQNPRYQVTQFGKPVTLSCSQTLNHNVMYWYQQKSSQAPKLLFHYYDKDFNNEADTPDNFQSRRPNTSFCFLDIRSPGLGDTAMYLCATSRTTANYGYTFGSGTRLTVV.

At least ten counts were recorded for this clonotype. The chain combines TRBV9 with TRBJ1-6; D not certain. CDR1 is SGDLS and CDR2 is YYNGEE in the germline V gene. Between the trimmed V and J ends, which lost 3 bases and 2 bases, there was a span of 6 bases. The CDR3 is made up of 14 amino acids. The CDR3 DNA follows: TGTGCCAGCAGCGCCTTTCCCTATAATTCACCCCTCCACTTT. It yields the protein CASSAFPYNSPLHF.

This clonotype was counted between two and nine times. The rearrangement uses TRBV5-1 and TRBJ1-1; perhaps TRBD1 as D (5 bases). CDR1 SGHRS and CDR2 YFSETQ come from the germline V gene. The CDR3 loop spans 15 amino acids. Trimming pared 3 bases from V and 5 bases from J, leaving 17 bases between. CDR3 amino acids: CASSYGTQGWTEAFF. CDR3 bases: TGCGCCAGCAGCTACGGGACCCAAGGGTGGACTGAAGCTTTCTTT.

The CDR3 spells CASSSLGLYEQYF. The CDR3, as DNA: TGTGCCAGCAGTTCGTTGGGGTTATACGAGCAGTACTTC. V and J are TRBV27 and TRBJ2-7; D unresolved. The germline CDR1 and CDR2 sequences are MNHEY and SMNVEV (reference sequence). Trimming stripped 4 bases from V and 4 bases from J, with 11 bases between. The CDR3 has 13 residues.